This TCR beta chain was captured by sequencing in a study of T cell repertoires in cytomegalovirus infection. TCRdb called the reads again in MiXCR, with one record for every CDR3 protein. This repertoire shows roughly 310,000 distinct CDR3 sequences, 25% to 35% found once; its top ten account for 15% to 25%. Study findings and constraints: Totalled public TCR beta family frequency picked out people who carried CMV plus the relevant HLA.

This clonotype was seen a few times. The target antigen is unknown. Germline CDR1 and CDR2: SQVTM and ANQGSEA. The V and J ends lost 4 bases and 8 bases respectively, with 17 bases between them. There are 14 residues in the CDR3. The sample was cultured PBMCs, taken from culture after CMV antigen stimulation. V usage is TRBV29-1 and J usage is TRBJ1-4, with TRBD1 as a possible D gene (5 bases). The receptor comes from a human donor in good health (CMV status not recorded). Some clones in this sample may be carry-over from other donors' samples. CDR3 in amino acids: CSVGGRTGSEKLFF. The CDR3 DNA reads TGCAGCGTTGGGGGACGGACGGGGTCCGAAAAACTGTTTTTT.